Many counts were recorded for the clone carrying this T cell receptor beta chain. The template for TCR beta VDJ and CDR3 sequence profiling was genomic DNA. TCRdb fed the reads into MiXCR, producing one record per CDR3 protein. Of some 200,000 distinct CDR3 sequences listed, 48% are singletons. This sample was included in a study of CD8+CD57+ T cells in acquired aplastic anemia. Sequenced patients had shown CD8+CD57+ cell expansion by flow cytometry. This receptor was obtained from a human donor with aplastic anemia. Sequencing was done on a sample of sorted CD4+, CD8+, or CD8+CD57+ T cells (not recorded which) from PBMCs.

The CDR3 loop is CASSVDGETEAFF. The CDR3 DNA is TGTGCCAGCAGCGTAGACGGAGAGACTGAAGCTTTCTTT. The chain uses TRBV9 and TRBJ1-1; D call uncertain. The V gene's germline CDR1 is SGDLS and CDR2 YYNGEE. The CDR3 covers 13 residues. Trimming left V 0 bases short and J 5 bases short, with 8 bases between.